The 10 T cell receptor beta chains below were found in one sample sequenced in a study of cytomegalovirus exposure and HLA in healthy donors. Primers: 60 Vbeta forward and 13 Jbeta reverse. The assay was immunoSEQ multiplex PCR, and TCRdb's table has in-frame clones only and misses some. The repertoire consists of 100,000 to 150,000 clones, with roughly 80% occurring once and the leading ten covering less than 3%. Sequencing used PBMCs. These receptor sequences come from a man aged 25-40 years in good health and CMV-seronegative.

The table lists this clone with a few counts. The chain carries TRBV15 and TRBJ2-5, with D possibly matching TRBD2 (6 bases). The J call may be wrong; the DNA end is better matched by TRBJ2-7. CDR1 and CDR2 from the germline V gene are LNHNV and YYDKDF (reference sequence). The CDR3 covers 15 residues. CDR3 sequence reads: CATSERGRGSYEQYF. The CDR3 DNA reads TGTGCCACCAGCGAAAGAGGGCGGGGCTCCTACGAGCAGTACTTC.

The chain has TRBV27 and TRBJ2-7, with 11 bases that match TRBD1. The CDR3 runs 13 residues. CDR1 and CDR2 from the germline V gene are MNHEY and SMNVEV (reference sequence). V shed 4 bases, J shed 9 bases, and the junction held 5 bases outside the gene matches. Here the CDR3 DNA reads TGTGCCAGCAGTTCCGGGACAGGGGGGGGGCAGTACTTC. Translated: CASSSGTGGGQYF.

The chain employs TRBV27 and TRBJ2-7; D is perhaps TRBD1 (6 bases). Germline lookup yields CDR1 MNHEY and CDR2 SMNVEV (reference sequence). There are 16 residues in the CDR3. V lost 2 bases, J lost 7 bases, and 21 bases lay in between. In DNA form, the CDR3 reads TGTGCCAGCAGTTTACTTTTAATTGGGACATTCGGAGAGCAGTACTTC. Translated, it gives CASSLLLIGTFGEQYF.

The rearrangement links TRBV27 to TRBJ1-5, with D possibly TRBD1 on 6 matching bases. Trimming took off 6 bases at V and 6 bases at J, with 15 bases between the two ends. Looked up from germline, CDR1 is MNHEY and CDR2 is SMNVEV (reference sequence). CDR3 length: 14 amino acids. The CDR3 loop is CASSPQGSGQPQHF. In nucleotides, the CDR3 is TGTGCCAGCAGCCCACAGGGCTCTGGTCAGCCCCAGCATTTT.

The chain couples TRBV19 to TRBJ2-3, with TRBD2 matching over 7 bases. This CDR3 region has 15 residues. V was clipped by 4 bases and J by 2 bases; unmatched bases: 6. CDR1 is LNHDA and CDR2 is SQIVND in the germline V gene (reference sequence). The CDR3 DNA reads TGTGCCAGTAGTACGGGGAGGGAAAACACAGATACGCAGTATTTT. Translation: CASSTGRENTDTQYF. Based on the CDR3 plus reference TRBV19 and TRBJ2-3, the full variable domain is DGGITQSPKYLFRKEGQNVTLSCEQNLNHDAMYWYRQDPGQGLRLIYYSQIVNDFQKGDIAEGYSVSREKKESFPLTVTSAQKNPTAFYLCASSTGRENTDTQYFGPGTRLTVL.

This clone has just a few counts. This sequence joins TRBV7-2 and TRBJ2-3, with D uncertain. The CDR3 runs 13 residues. Germline V gene lookup returns CDR1 SGHTA and CDR2 FQGNSA. V gave up 8 bases and J gave up 5 bases, with 14 bases separating them. CDR3 loop: CASGSRSGDTQYF. CDR3 DNA: TGTGCCAGCGGTTCCCGGTCGGGAGATACGCAGTATTTT.

V gene TRBV9 combines with J gene TRBJ2-1, with a weak D call TRBD2 (5 bases). The CDR3 length is 18 residues. Trimming took off 0 bases at V and 5 bases at J, with 21 bases between the two ends. CDR1 SGDLS and CDR2 YYNGEE come from the germline V gene. The chain's CDR3 is CASSVGGIWGATHNEQFF. The DNA for the CDR3 is TGTGCCAGCAGCGTAGGGGGAATTTGGGGAGCCACACACAATGAGCAGTTCTTC.

The rearrangement links TRBV2 to TRBJ1-1, with D unclear. The CDR3 covers 13 residues. CDR1 is SNHLY, CDR2 FYNNEI, per germline. The V and J ends lost 3 bases and 1 base respectively, with 6 bases between them. The CDR3 DNA reads as TGTGCCAGCAGTGATACAGAGAACACTGAAGCTTTCTTT. Translated: CASSDTENTEAFF.

The chain has TRBV7-9 and TRBJ2-1; TRBD2 aligns across 10 bases. V trimming: 5 bases; J trimming: 7 bases; junction bases outside the gene matches: 14. CDR1 is SEHNR, CDR2 FQNEAQ, per germline (reference sequence). CDR3 length equals 17 residues. CDR3: CASSPDAWEREGNEQFF. For the CDR3, the DNA is TGTGCCAGCAGCCCCGACGCTTGGGAGCGGGAGGGGAATGAGCAGTTCTTC.

The chain has TRBV27 and TRBJ1-2; D is perhaps TRBD1 (5 bases). V was clipped by 2 bases and J by 2 bases, with 9 bases between them. Germline lookup yields CDR1 MNHEY and CDR2 SMNVEV (reference sequence). The CDR3 runs 14 residues. The CDR3 bases are TGTGCCAGCAGTTTAGCCGGGGGAAACTATGGCTACACCTTC. This codes for CASSLAGGNYGYTF.